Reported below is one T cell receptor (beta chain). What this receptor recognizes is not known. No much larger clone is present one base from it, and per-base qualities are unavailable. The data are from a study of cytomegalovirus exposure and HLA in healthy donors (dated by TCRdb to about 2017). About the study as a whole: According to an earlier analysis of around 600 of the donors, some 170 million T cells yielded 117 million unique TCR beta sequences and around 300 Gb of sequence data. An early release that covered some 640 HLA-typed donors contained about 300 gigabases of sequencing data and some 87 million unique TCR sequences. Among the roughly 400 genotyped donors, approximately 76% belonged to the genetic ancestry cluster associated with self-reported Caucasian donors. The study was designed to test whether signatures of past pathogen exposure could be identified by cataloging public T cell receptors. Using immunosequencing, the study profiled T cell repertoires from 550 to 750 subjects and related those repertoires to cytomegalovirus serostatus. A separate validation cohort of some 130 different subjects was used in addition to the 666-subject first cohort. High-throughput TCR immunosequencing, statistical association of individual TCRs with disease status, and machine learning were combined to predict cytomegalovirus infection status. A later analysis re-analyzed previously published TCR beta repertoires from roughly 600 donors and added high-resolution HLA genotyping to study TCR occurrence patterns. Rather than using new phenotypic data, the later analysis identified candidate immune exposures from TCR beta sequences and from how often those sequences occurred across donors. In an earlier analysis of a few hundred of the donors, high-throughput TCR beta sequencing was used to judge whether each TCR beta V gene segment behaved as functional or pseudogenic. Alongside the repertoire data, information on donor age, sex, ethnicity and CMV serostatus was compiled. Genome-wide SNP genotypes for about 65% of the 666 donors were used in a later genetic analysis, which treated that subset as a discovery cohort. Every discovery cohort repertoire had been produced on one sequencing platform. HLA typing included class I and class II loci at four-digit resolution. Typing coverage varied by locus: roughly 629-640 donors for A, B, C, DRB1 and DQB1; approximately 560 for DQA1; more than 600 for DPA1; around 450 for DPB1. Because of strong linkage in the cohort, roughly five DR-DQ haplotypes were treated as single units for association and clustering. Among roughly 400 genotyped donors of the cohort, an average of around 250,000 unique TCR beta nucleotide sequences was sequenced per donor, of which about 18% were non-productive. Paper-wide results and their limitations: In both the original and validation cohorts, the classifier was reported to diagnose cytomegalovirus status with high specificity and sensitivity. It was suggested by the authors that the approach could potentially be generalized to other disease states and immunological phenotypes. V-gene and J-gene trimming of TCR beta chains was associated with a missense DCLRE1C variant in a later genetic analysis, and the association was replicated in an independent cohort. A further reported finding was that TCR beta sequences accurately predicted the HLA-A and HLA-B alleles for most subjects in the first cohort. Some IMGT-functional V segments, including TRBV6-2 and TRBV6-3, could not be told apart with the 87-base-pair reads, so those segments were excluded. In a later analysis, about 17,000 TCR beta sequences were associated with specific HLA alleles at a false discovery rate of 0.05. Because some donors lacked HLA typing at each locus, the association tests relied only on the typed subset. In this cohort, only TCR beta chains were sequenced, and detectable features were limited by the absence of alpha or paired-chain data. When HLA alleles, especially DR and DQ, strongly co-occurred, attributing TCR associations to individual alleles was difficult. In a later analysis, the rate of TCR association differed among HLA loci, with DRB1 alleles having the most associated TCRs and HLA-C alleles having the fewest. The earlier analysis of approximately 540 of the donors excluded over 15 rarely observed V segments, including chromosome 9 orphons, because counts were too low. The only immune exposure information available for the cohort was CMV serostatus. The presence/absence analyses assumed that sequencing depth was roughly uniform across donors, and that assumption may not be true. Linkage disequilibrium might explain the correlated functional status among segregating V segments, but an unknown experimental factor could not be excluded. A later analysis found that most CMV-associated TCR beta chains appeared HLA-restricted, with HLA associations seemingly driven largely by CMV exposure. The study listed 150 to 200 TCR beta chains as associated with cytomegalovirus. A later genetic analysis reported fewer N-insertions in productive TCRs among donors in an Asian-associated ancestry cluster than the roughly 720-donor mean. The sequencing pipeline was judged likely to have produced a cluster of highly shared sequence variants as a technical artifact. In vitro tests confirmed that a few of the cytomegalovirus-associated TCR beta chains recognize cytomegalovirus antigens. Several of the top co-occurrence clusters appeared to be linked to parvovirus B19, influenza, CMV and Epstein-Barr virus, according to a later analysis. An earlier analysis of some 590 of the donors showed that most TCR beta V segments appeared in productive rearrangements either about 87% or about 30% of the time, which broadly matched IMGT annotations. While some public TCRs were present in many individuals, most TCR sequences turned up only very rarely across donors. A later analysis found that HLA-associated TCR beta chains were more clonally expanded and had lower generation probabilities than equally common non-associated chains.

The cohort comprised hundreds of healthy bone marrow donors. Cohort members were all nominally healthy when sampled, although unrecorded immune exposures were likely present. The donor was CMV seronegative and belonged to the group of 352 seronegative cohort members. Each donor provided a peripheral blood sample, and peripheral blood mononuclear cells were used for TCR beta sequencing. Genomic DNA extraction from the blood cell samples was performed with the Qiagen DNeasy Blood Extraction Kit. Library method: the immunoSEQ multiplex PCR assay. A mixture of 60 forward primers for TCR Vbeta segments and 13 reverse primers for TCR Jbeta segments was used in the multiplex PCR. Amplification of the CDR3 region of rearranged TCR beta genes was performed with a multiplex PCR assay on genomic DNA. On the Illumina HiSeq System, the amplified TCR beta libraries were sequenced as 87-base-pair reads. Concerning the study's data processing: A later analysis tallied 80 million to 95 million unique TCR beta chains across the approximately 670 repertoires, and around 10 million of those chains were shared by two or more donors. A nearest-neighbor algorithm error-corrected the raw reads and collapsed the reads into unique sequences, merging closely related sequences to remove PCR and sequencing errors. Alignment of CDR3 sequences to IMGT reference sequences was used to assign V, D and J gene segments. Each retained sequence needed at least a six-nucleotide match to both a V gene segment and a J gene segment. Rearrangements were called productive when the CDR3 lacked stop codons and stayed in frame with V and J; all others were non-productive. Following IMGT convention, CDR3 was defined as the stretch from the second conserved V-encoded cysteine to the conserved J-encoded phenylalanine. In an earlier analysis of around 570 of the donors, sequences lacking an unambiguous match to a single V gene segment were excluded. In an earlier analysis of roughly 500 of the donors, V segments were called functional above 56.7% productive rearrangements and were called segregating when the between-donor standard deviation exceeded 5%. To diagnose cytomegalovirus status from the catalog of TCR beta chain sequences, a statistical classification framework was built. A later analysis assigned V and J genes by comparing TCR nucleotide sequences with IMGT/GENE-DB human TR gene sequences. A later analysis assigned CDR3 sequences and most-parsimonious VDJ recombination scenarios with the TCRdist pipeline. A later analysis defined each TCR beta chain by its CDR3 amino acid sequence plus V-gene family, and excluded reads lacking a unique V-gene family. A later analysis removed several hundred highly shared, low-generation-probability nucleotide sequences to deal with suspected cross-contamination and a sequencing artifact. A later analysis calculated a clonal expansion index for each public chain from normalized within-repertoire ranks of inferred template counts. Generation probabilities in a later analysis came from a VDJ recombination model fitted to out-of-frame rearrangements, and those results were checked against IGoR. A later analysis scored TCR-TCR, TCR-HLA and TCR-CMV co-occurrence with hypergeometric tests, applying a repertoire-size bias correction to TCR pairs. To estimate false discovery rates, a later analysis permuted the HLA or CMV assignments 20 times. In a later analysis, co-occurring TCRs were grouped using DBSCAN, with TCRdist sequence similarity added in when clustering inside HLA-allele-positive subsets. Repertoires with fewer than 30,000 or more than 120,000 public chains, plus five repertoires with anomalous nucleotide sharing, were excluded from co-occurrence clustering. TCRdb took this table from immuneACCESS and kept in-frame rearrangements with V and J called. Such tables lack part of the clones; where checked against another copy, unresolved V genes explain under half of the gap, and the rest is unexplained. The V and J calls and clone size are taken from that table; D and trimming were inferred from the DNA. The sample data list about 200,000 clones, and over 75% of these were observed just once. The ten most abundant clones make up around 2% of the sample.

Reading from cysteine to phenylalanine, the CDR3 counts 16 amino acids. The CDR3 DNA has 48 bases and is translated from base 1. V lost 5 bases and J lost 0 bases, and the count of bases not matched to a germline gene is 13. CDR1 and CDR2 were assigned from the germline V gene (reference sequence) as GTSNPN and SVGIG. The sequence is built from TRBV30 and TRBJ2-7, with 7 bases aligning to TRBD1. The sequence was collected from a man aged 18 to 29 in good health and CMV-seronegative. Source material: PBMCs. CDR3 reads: CAWEGDSFSSSYEQYF. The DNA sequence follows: TGTGCCTGGGAGGGGGACAGTTTCAGTAGCTCCTACGAGCAGTACTTC.